This T cell receptor (beta chain) originates from a study of shared T cell receptors in the human thymus. In germline, CDR1 is MNHEY, CDR2 SMNVEV (reference sequence). The CDR3 consists of 13 residues. V trimming: 5 bases; J trimming: 7 bases; junction bases outside the gene matches: 8. This clone showed up just once. Sequencing used immunoSEQ multiplex PCR; TCRdb keeps in-frame clones, though not all of them. The sample records hundreds of thousands of clones, approximately 90% being singletons. This sample also appeared in a second study, on human thymus T cells. From that second work: Serving as donors were healthy Finnish infants, each of whom was having open corrective surgery for congenital heart defects. Resections were taken during corrective heart surgery, and the thymus tissue came from these. Unrelated individuals were reported by related research to share highly overlapping thymic repertoires.

The sequenced sample consisted of thymocytes. The TCR comes from a boy under two years old with a congenital heart defect. This chain uses TRBV27 with TRBJ2-7, with 7 bases lining up with TRBD1. CDR3: CASSLRQGSEQYF. For the CDR3, the DNA is TGTGCCAGCAGTCTCCGACAGGGATCGGAGCAGTACTTC.